This TCR beta chain derives from a study of OX40 agonist ivuxolimab in advanced cancers. Broader study findings: Among T cells, CD8+ cells averaged more expanded clones than CD4+ cells. Partial responders dosed at 0.1-3.0 mg/kg displayed clonal expansion ranking among the lowest.

Turning to this clone: The antigen is unknown.

Sequencing was performed with immunoSEQ multiplex PCR; in TCRdb, only in-frame clones are kept and a portion is missing. In the table there are about 68,000 clones, about 89% of which are singletons. This CDR3 contains 16 residues. CDR1 and CDR2 from the germline V gene are MDHEN and SYDVKM. The junction had 7 bases not matched to a gene; V was cut back by 0 bases and J by 3 bases. The source is an adult with an advanced solid tumor such as melanoma, head and neck, liver or kidney cancer. The source material was CD4+ or CD8+ T cells sorted from blood, sampled in a trial of the OX40 agonist ivuxolimab. V gene TRBV28 combines with J gene TRBJ2-5, with TRBD1 matching over 7 bases. In DNA, the CDR3 is TGTGCCAGCAGTTTATGGAAAGGACAGGTAAAAGAGACCCAGTACTTC. It codes for CASSLWKGQVKETQYF.